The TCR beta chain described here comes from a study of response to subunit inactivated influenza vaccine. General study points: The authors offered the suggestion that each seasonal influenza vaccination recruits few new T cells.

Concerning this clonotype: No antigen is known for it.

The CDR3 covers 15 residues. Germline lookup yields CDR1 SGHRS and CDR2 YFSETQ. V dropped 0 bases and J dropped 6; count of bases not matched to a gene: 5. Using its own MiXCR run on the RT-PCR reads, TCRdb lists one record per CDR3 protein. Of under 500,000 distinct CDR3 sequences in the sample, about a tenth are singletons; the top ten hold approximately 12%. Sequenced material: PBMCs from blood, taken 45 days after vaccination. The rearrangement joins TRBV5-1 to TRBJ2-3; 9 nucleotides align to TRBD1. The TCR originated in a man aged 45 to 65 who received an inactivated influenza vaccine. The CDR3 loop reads CASSLAAQGADTQYF. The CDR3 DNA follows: TGCGCCAGCAGCTTGGCCGCACAGGGGGCGGATACGCAGTATTTT.